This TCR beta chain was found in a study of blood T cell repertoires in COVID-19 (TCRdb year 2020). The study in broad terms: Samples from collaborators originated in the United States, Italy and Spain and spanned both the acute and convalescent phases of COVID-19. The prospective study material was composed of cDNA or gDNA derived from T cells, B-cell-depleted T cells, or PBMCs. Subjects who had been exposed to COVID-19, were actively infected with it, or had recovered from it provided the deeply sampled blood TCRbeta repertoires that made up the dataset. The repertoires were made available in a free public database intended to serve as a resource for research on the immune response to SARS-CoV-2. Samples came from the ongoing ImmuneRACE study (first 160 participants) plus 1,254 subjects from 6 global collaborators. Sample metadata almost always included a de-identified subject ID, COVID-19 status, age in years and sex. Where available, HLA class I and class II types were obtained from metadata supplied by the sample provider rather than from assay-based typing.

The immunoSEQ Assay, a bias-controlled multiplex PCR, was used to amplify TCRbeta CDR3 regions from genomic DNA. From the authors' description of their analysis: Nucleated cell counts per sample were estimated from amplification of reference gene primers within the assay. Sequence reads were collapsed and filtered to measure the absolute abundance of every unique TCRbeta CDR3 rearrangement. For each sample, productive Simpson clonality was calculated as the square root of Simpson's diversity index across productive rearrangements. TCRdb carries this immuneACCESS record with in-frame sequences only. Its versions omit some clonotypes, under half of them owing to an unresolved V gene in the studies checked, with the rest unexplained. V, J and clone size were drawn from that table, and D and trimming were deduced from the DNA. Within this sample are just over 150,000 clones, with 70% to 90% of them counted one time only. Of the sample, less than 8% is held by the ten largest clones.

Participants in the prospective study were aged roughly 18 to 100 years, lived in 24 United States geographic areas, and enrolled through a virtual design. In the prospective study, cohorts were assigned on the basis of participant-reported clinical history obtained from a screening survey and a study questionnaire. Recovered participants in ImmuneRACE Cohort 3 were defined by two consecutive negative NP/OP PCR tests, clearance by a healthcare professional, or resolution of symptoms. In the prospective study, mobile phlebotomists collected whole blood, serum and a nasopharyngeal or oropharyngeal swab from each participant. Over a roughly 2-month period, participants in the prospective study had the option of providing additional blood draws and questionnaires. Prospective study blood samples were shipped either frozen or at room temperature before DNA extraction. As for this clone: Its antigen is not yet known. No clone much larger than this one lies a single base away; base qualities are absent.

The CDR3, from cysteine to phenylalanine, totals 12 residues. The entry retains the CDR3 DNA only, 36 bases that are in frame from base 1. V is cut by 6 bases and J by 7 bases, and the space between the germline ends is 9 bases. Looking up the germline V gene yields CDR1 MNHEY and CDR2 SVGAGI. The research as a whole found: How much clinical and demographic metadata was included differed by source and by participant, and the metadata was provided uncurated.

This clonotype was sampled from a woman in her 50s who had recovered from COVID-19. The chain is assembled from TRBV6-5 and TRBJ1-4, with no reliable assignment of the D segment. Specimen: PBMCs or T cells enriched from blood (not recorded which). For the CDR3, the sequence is CASRRLGEKLFF. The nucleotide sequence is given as TGTGCCAGCAGGCGACTGGGTGAAAAACTGTTTTTT.